Listed below are T cell receptor beta chains from one sample, sequenced in a study of blood T cell repertoires in COVID-19. Produced via immunoSEQ multiplex PCR; TCRdb's table is partial and in-frame only. This table holds roughly 200,000 clones, almost 90% found once. Sample: peripheral blood. The receptors originated from a man younger than 35 with active or convalescent COVID-19. Both conserved end residues are part of each CDR3. D genes are given only for firm matches. Not all rows give a size; the values are once, few, many and, for expanded clones, a class.

D gene: -; clone size: -; V gene: TRBV7-8; J gene: TRBJ2-3; CDR3 protein: CASSPNPRGHSDTQYF; CDR3 DNA: TGTGCCAGCAGCCCAAATCCCCGGGGACATTCAGATACGCAGTATTTT
D gene: TRBD1; clone size: -; V gene: TRBV9; J gene: TRBJ1-2; CDR3 protein: CASSVTSNRGHGYTF; CDR3 DNA: TGTGCCAGCAGCGTGACCTCTAACAGGGGCCACGGCTACACCTTC
D gene: -; clone size: -; V gene: TRBV12-5; J gene: TRBJ1-1; CDR3 protein: CASGSTTEAFF; CDR3 DNA: TGTGCTAGTGGATCGACTACTGAAGCTTTCTTT
D gene: TRBD1; clone size: -; V gene: TRBV5-6; J gene: TRBJ2-1; CDR3 protein: CASSLILAQGKGEQFF; CDR3 DNA: TGTGCCAGCAGCCTTATCCTGGCACAGGGGAAAGGGGAGCAGTTCTTC
D gene: TRBD2; clone size: -; V gene: TRBV5-6; J gene: TRBJ2-1; CDR3 protein: CASSLPGLASNEQFF; CDR3 DNA: TGTGCCAGCAGCTTACCGGGACTAGCGAGTAATGAGCAGTTCTTC
D gene: -; clone size: -; V gene: TRBV25-1; J gene: TRBJ2-3; CDR3 protein: CASSEYGLVGDTQYF; CDR3 DNA: TGTGCCAGCAGTGAATACGGACTGGTGGGAGATACGCAGTATTTT
D gene: -; clone size: once; V gene: TRBV4-3; J gene: TRBJ1-1; CDR3 protein: CASSQDAGRGTEAFF; CDR3 DNA: TGCGCCAGCAGCCAAGATGCTGGGCGGGGCACTGAAGCTTTCTTT
D gene: -; clone size: once; V gene: TRBV10-3; J gene: TRBJ1-4; CDR3 protein: CAISDSGTKEKLFF; CDR3 DNA: TGTGCCATCAGTGATTCAGGGACTAAGGAAAAACTGTTTTTT
D gene: -; clone size: -; V gene: TRBV27; J gene: TRBJ2-1; CDR3 protein: CASSLISPSPFNEQFF; CDR3 DNA: TGTGCCAGCAGCCTAATATCGCCTAGTCCTTTCAATGAGCAGTTCTTC
D gene: -; clone size: -; V gene: TRBV5-4; J gene: TRBJ2-7; CDR3 protein: CASSFKGAYEQYF; CDR3 DNA: TGTGCCAGCAGCTTCAAGGGGGCCTACGAGCAGTACTTC
D gene: -; clone size: -; V gene: TRBV4-3; J gene: TRBJ2-5; CDR3 protein: CASSQDWSTVETQYF; CDR3 DNA: TGCGCCAGCAGCCAAGATTGGAGCACGGTAGAGACCCAGTACTTC
D gene: -; clone size: -; V gene: TRBV9; J gene: TRBJ2-5; CDR3 protein: CASSVSDLVRETQYF; CDR3 DNA: TGTGCCAGCAGCGTAAGCGATCTAGTGAGAGAGACCCAGTACTTC
D gene: -; clone size: -; V gene: TRBV4-3; J gene: TRBJ2-3; CDR3 protein: CASSQEKGLDTQYF; CDR3 DNA: TGCGCCAGCAGCCAGGAAAAGGGACTAGATACGCAGTATTTT
D gene: -; clone size: -; V gene: TRBV18; J gene: TRBJ1-1; CDR3 protein: CASSPRGTNTEAFF; CDR3 DNA: TGTGCCAGCTCACCAAGGGGAACGAACACTGAAGCTTTCTTT
D gene: -; clone size: -; V gene: TRBV7-9; J gene: TRBJ1-4; CDR3 protein: CASSHGGELFF; CDR3 DNA: TGTGCCAGCAGCCACGGGGGAGAACTGTTTTTT
D gene: -; clone size: -; V gene: TRBV13; J gene: TRBJ1-1; CDR3 protein: CASSSTQGPEAFF; CDR3 DNA: TGTGCCAGCAGCTCAACACAGGGACCTGAAGCTTTCTTT
D gene: TRBD2; clone size: -; V gene: TRBV4-3; J gene: TRBJ2-3; CDR3 protein: CASSQRLAGALRTDTQYF; CDR3 DNA: TGCGCCAGCAGCCAACGGCTAGCGGGAGCCTTGCGCACAGATACGCAGTATTTT
D gene: TRBD2; clone size: -; V gene: TRBV30; J gene: TRBJ2-5; CDR3 protein: CAWSVGRLAVLSGAQYF; CDR3 DNA: TGTGCCTGGAGTGTAGGCCGCCTAGCGGTATTATCGGGGGCCCAGTACTTC
D gene: TRBD1; clone size: -; V gene: TRBV7-9; J gene: TRBJ2-5; CDR3 protein: CASSPGTGQETQYF; CDR3 DNA: TGTGCCAGCAGCCCCGGGACAGGGCAAGAGACCCAGTACTTC
D gene: -; clone size: once; V gene: TRBV6-6; J gene: TRBJ1-3; CDR3 protein: CASSYSVQGGNTIYF; CDR3 DNA: TGTGCCAGCAGTTACTCGGTGCAGGGCGGAAACACCATATATTTT
D gene: TRBD1; clone size: -; V gene: TRBV4-1; J gene: TRBJ1-4; CDR3 protein: CASSQGQGAAYEKLFF; CDR3 DNA: TGCGCCAGCAGCCAGGGCCAGGGGGCAGCGTATGAAAAACTGTTTTTT
D gene: TRBD1; clone size: -; V gene: TRBV6-5; J gene: TRBJ1-1; CDR3 protein: CASTDRGMNTEAFF; CDR3 DNA: TGTGCCAGCACCGACAGGGGAATGAACACTGAAGCTTTCTTT
D gene: TRBD1; clone size: -; V gene: TRBV10-2; J gene: TRBJ1-1; CDR3 protein: CASGTGRSEAFF; CDR3 DNA: TGCGCCAGCGGGACAGGGAGGTCTGAAGCTTTCTTT
D gene: -; clone size: -; V gene: TRBV2; J gene: TRBJ2-1; CDR3 protein: CANKQTLSYNEQFF; CDR3 DNA: TGTGCCAACAAACAGACGCTTTCCTACAATGAGCAGTTCTTC
D gene: -; clone size: -; V gene: TRBV4-2; J gene: TRBJ2-1; CDR3 protein: CASSQEWSSYNEQFF; CDR3 DNA: TGTGCCAGCAGCCAAGAGTGGAGCTCCTACAATGAGCAGTTCTTC
D gene: -; clone size: few; V gene: TRBV12-3/TRBV12-4; J gene: TRBJ1-1; CDR3 protein: CASSKAQRAEAFF; CDR3 DNA: TGTGCCAGCTCGAAGGCGCAGCGGGCTGAAGCTTTCTTT
D gene: TRBD1; clone size: -; V gene: TRBV6-5; J gene: TRBJ2-7; CDR3 protein: CASRDRTTYEQYF; CDR3 DNA: TGTGCCAGCCGGGACAGAACCACCTACGAGCAGTACTTC
D gene: TRBD2; clone size: -; V gene: TRBV5-1; J gene: TRBJ2-5; CDR3 protein: CASSFGGDQETQYF; CDR3 DNA: TGCGCCAGCAGCTTCGGGGGGGACCAAGAGACCCAGTACTTC
D gene: -; clone size: -; V gene: TRBV9; J gene: TRBJ1-6; CDR3 protein: CASSPETGTPLHF; CDR3 DNA: TGTGCCAGCAGCCCAGAGACAGGTACACCCCTCCACTTT
D gene: TRBD1; clone size: -; V gene: TRBV4-3; J gene: TRBJ2-5; CDR3 protein: CASSQRGQQETQYF; CDR3 DNA: TGCGCCAGCAGCCAGAGGGGACAGCAAGAGACCCAGTACTTC
D gene: TRBD2; clone size: -; V gene: TRBV18; J gene: TRBJ2-5; CDR3 protein: CASSPGSGKGAQYF; CDR3 DNA: TGTGCCAGCTCACCAGGGAGCGGGAAAGGGGCCCAGTACTTC
D gene: -; clone size: -; V gene: TRBV19; J gene: TRBJ1-1; CDR3 protein: CASSKGGASQRNTEAFF; CDR3 DNA: TGTGCCAGTAGTAAAGGCGGGGCGTCTCAAAGAAACACTGAAGCTTTCTTT
D gene: -; clone size: once; V gene: TRBV15; J gene: TRBJ1-2; CDR3 protein: CATSSGEGLGYGYTF; CDR3 DNA: TGTGCCACCAGCAGCGGGGAAGGGTTGGGCTATGGCTACACCTTC
D gene: -; clone size: few; V gene: TRBV19; J gene: TRBJ1-2; CDR3 protein: CASTPFSSGEYGYTF; CDR3 DNA: TGTGCCAGTACGCCATTTAGTTCTGGGGAGTATGGCTACACCTTC
D gene: -; clone size: -; V gene: TRBV30; J gene: TRBJ1-6; CDR3 protein: CAWQLPGTPYNSPLHF; CDR3 DNA: TGTGCCTGGCAACTTCCCGGGACACCTTATAATTCACCCCTCCACTTT
D gene: -; clone size: -; V gene: TRBV6-5; J gene: TRBJ1-2; CDR3 protein: CASSFQDYGYTF; CDR3 DNA: TGTGCCAGCAGTTTTCAGGACTATGGCTACACCTTC
D gene: TRBD2; clone size: -; V gene: TRBV10-3; J gene: TRBJ2-1; CDR3 protein: CAISESGTSGSGEQFF; CDR3 DNA: TGTGCCATCAGTGAGTCAGGGACTAGCGGGAGCGGTGAGCAGTTCTTC
D gene: -; clone size: -; V gene: TRBV5-4; J gene: TRBJ1-5; CDR3 protein: CASSLAGSNQPQHF; CDR3 DNA: TGTGCCAGCAGCTTGGCGGGGAGCAATCAGCCCCAGCATTTT
D gene: TRBD2; clone size: -; V gene: TRBV6-5; J gene: TRBJ2-1; CDR3 protein: CASRAGTSGGNEQFF; CDR3 DNA: TGTGCCAGCAGAGCCGGGACTAGCGGGGGAAATGAGCAGTTCTTC
D gene: TRBD1; clone size: -; V gene: TRBV19; J gene: TRBJ2-1; CDR3 protein: CASTKTGTYEQFF; CDR3 DNA: TGTGCCAGTACTAAGACAGGGACCTATGAGCAGTTCTTC
D gene: TRBD2; clone size: -; V gene: TRBV7-9; J gene: TRBJ2-3; CDR3 protein: CASNPGGEADTQYF; CDR3 DNA: TGTGCCAGCAACCCGGGAGGGGAAGCGGATACGCAGTATTTT
D gene: TRBD1; clone size: -; V gene: TRBV6-6; J gene: TRBJ1-1; CDR3 protein: CASSWTGQGNAEAFF; CDR3 DNA: TGTGCCAGCAGTTGGACGGGACAGGGTAACGCTGAAGCTTTCTTT